This T cell receptor (beta chain) was identified in a study of T cell clonotyping in hematopoietic cell transplantation. Study-wide context: Cytoreduction preceded collection of pretransplant recipient samples.

Study-level findings and limits: Without cell sorting, CD4 versus CD8 contributions remain unresolved.

TCRdb's copy holds only in-frame clones and misses some; the assay was immunoSEQ multiplex PCR. Of tens of thousands of clones detected, 90% to 96% appear once; the ten largest clones hold around 1.7%. Per the germline V gene, CDR1 is GTSNPN and CDR2 is SVGIG (reference sequence). V trimming: 5 bases; J trimming: 9 bases; junction bases outside the gene matches: 12. The CDR3 loop spans 13 amino acids. Note on this clone: Its antigen remains unknown.

Time point indicated: recipient sample about 28 days before transplant, after cytoreduction. Blood collection times were about day -28 and days 30, 100, 180 posttransplant. This rearrangement joins TRBV30 to TRBJ1-1, with 7 bases identical to TRBD1. Sequences were derived from peripheral blood mononuclear cells, sampled before stem cell transplant. The source is a woman between 50 and 59 years old with acute myeloid leukemia. Some clones in this sample may be carry-over from other donors' samples. The CDR3 nucleotides read TGTGCCTGGGGAAGACAGGGTTTTATTAAAGCTTTCTTT. It codes for CAWGRQGFIKAFF.